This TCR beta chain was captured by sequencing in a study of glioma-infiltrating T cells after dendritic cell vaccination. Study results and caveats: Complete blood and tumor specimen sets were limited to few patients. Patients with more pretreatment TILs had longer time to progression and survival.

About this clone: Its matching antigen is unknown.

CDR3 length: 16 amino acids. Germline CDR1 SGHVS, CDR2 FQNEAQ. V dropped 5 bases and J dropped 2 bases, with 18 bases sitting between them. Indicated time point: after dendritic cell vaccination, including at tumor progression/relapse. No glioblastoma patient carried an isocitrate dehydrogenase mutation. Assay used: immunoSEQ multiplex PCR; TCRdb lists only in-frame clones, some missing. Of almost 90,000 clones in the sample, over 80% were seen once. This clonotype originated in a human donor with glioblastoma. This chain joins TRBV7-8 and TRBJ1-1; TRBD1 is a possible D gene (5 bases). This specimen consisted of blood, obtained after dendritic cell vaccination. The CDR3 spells CASSTIGGTLNTEAFF. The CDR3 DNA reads TGTGCCAGCAGCACCATTGGGGGGACTCTTAACACTGAAGCTTTCTTT.